The sequence of this T cell receptor (beta chain) was determined in a study of radiotherapy plus CTLA-4 blockade in lung cancer. Points from the study as a whole: Radiotherapy plus ipilimumab was followed by expansion in blood of tumor-derived TCR clones.

A word on this clone: Its matching antigen is unknown.

Here immunoSEQ multiplex PCR was the method, and the copy in TCRdb shows in-frame clones only, minus some. The sample contains 34,000 or so clones, roughly 70% of which appear only once. CDR1 is MDHEN and CDR2 is SYDVKM in the germline V gene. This CDR3 has 14 residues. With 4 bases clipped from V and 2 bases from J, the junction kept 2 bases outside the gene matches. Sequencing used peripheral blood, obtained from a patient treated with radiotherapy plus ipilimumab. The TCR sequence derives from a human donor with non-small cell lung cancer that progressed on radiotherapy plus ipilimumab. The chain recombines TRBV28 with TRBJ1-5; 7 bases are shared with TRBD1. DNA of the CDR3: TGTGCCAGCAGTTGGGACAGTCGCAATCAGCCCCAGCATTTT. It codes for CASSWDSRNQPQHF.